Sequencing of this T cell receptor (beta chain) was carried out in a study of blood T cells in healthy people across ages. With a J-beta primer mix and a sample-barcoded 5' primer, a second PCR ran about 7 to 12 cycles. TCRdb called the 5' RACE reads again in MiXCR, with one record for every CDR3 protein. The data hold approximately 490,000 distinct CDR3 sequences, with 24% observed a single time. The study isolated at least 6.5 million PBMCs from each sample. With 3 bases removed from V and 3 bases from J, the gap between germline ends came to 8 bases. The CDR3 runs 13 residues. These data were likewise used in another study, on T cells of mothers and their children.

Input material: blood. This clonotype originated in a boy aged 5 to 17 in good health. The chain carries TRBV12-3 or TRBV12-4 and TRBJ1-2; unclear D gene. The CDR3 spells CASSLGTYYGYTF. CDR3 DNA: TGTGCCAGCAGTTTGGGCACTTACTATGGCTACACCTTC.